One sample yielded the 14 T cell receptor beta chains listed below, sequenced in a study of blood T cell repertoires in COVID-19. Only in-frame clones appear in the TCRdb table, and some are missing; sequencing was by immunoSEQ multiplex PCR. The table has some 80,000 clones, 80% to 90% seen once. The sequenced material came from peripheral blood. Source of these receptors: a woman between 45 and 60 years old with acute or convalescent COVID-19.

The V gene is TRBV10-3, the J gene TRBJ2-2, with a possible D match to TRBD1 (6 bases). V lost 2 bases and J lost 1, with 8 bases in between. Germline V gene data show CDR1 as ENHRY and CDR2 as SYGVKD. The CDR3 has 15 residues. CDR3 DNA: TGTGCCATCAGTGAGAGGGACAAGAACACCGGGGAGCTGTTTTTT. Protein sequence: CAISERDKNTGELFF.

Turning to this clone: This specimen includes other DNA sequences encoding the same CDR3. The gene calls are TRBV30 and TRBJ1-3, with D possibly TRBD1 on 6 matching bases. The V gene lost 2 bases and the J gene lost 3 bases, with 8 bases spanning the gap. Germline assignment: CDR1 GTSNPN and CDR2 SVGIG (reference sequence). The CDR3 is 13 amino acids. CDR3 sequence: CAWSTGFGNTIYF. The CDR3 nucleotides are TGTGCCTGGAGTACAGGGTTTGGAAACACCATATATTTT.

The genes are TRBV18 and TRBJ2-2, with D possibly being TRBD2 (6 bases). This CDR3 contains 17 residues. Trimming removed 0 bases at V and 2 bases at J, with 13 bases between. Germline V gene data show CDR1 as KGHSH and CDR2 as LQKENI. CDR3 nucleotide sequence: TGTGCCAGCTCACCACCGCGGGGTATGACTAACACCGGGGAGCTGTTTTTT. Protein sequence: CASSPPRGMTNTGELFF.

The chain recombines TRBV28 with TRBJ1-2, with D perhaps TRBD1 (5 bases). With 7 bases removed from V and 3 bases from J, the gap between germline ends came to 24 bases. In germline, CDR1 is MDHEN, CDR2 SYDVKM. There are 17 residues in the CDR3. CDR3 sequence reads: CASIDAGVAAFYYGYTF. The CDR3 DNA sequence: TGTGCCAGCATCGACGCGGGGGTGGCTGCCTTTTACTATGGCTACACCTTC.

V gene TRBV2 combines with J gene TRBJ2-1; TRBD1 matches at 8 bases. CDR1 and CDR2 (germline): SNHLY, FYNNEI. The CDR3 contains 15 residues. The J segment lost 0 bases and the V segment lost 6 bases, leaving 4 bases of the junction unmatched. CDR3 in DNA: TGTGCCAGCAGGGCACAGGGGGTCTCCTACAATGAGCAGTTCTTC. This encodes CASRAQGVSYNEQFF.

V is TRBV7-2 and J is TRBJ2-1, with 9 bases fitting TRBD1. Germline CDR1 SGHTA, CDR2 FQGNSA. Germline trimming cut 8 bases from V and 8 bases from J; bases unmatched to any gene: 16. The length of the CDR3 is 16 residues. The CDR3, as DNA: TGTGCCAGCTTAAGGGGGCGGGACAGGGAACGCGATGAGCAGTTCTTC. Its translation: CASLRGRDRERDEQFF.

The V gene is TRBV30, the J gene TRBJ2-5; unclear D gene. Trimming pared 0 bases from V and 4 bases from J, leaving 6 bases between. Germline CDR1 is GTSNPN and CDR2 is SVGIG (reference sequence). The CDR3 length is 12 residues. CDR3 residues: CAWSVLSETQYF. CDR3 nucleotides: TGTGCCTGGAGTGTACTATCAGAGACCCAGTACTTC.

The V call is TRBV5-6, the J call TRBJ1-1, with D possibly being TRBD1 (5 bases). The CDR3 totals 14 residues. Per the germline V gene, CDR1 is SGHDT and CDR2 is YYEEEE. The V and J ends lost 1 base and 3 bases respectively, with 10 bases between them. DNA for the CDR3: TGTGCCAGCAGCTTGTCTGTGGGGCACACTGAAGCTTTCTTT. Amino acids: CASSLSVGHTEAFF.

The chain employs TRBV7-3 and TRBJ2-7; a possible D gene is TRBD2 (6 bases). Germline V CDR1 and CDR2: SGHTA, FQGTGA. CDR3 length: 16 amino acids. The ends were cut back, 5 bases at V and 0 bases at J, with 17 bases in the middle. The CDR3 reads CASSLKSGSSSYEQYF. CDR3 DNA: TGTGCCAGCAGCCTAAAGAGCGGGTCCAGCTCCTACGAGCAGTACTTC.

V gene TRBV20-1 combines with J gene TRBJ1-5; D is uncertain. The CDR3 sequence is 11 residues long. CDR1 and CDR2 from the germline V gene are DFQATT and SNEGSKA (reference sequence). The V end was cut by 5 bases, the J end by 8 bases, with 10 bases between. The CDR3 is CSAGLLEPQHF. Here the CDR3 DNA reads TGCAGTGCTGGCCTCCTCGAGCCCCAGCATTTT.

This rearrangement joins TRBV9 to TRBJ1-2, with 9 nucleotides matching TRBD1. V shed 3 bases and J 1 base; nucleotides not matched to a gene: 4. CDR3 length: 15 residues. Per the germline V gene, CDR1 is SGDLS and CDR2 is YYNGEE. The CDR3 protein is CASSAKTGGNYGYTF. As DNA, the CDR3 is TGTGCCAGCAGCGCAAAGACAGGGGGTAACTATGGCTACACCTTC. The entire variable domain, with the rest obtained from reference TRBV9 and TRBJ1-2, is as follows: DSGVTQTPKHLITATGQRVTLRCSPRSGDLSVYWYQQSLDQGLQFLIQYYNGEERAKGNILERFSAQQFPDLHSELNLSSLELGDSALYFCASSAKTGGNYGYTFGSGTRLTVV.

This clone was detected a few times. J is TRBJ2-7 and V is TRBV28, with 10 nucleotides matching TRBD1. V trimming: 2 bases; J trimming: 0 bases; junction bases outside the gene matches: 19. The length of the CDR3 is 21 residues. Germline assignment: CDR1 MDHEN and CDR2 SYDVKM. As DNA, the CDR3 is TGTGCCAGCAGTTTAACCCCCCCCGGGACAGGGGTGACGGATGGCTCCTACGAGCAGTACTTC. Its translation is CASSLTPPGTGVTDGSYEQYF.

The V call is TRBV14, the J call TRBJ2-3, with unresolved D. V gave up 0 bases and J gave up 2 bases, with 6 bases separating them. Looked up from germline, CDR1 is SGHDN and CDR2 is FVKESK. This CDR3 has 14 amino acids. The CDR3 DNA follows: TGTGCCAGCAGCCAAGACCTACTCACAGATACGCAGTATTTT. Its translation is CASSQDLLTDTQYF.

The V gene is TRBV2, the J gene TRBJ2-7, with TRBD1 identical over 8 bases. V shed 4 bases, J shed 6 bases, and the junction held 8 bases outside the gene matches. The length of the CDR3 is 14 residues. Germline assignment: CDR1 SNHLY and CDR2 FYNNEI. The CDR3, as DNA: TGTGCCAGCAGTGTTGGGACAGGAGGAAGCGAGCAGTACTTC. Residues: CASSVGTGGSEQYF.